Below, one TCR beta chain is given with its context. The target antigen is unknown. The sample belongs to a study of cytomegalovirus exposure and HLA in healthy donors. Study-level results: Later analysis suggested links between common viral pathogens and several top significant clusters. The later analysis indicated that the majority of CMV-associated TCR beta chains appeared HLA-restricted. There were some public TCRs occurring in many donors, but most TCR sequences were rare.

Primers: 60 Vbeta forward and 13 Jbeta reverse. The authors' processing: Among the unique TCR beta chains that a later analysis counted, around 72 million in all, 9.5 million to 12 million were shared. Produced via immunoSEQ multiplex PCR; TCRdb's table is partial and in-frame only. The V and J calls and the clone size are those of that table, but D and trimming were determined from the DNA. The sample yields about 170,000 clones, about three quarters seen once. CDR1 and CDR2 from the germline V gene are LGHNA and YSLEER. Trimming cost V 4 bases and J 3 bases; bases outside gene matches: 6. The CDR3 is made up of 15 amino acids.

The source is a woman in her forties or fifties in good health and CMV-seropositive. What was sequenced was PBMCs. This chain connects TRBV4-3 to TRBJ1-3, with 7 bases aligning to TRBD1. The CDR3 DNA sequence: TGCGCCAGCAGCCGAGGGCAGGGGGTTGGAAACACCATATATTTT. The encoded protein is CASSRGQGVGNTIYF.